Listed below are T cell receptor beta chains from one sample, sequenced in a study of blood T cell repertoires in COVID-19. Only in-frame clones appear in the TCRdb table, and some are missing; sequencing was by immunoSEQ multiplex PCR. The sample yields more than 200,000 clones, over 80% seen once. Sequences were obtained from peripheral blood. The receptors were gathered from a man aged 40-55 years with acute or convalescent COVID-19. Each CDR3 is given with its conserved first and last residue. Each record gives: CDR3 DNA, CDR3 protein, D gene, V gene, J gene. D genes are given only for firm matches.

CDR3nt: TGTGCCAGTAGTTCTGGACTGCGCCCTGACTACGAGCAGTACTTC
CDR3aa: CASSSGLRPDYEQYF
d_gene: NA
v_gene: TRBV19
j_gene: TRBJ2-7

CDR3nt: TGTGCCAGCAGCTCCTCCGGGACAAACTCTGGAAACACCATATATTTT
CDR3aa: CASSSSGTNSGNTIYF
d_gene: NA
v_gene: TRBV7-6
j_gene: TRBJ1-3

CDR3nt: TGTGCCAGCAGCTTTCGGGGGGGAGATGAAAAACTGTTTTTT
CDR3aa: CASSFRGGDEKLFF
d_gene: NA
v_gene: TRBV5-4
j_gene: TRBJ1-4

CDR3nt: TGCAGCGTGGCCGGGACAGGGGGTTCGGATACGCAGTATTTT
CDR3aa: CSVAGTGGSDTQYF
d_gene: TRBD1
v_gene: TRBV29-1
j_gene: TRBJ2-3

CDR3nt: TGTGCCAGCAGTTTAAGCAGGACTTGGGAGACCCAGTACTTC
CDR3aa: CASSLSRTWETQYF
d_gene: NA
v_gene: TRBV28
j_gene: TRBJ2-5

CDR3nt: TGTGCCAGCAGCTTAGGCGGGAGTACGTCCTACGAGCAGTACTTC
CDR3aa: CASSLGGSTSYEQYF
d_gene: TRBD2
v_gene: TRBV7-2
j_gene: TRBJ2-7

CDR3nt: TGTGCCAGCAGGGCAACAGGGACTGAAGCTTTCTTT
CDR3aa: CASRATGTEAFF
d_gene: NA
v_gene: TRBV6-5
j_gene: TRBJ1-1

CDR3nt: TGTGCCAGCAGAGGGGCCTGGGATTCACCCCTCCACTTT
CDR3aa: CASRGAWDSPLHF
d_gene: NA
v_gene: TRBV6-4
j_gene: TRBJ1-6

CDR3nt: TGTGCCAGTAGTCCCGGACAGGGGGACTACGAGCAGTACTTC
CDR3aa: CASSPGQGDYEQYF
d_gene: TRBD1
v_gene: TRBV19
j_gene: TRBJ2-7

CDR3nt: TGCAGCGTTGCTCGATGGGGGCCTTCAAACACTGAAGCTTTCTTT
CDR3aa: CSVARWGPSNTEAFF
d_gene: NA
v_gene: TRBV29-1
j_gene: TRBJ1-1

CDR3nt: TGTGCCAGCAGTCCTCGGGCAGGGATCAACTATGGCTACACCTTC
CDR3aa: CASSPRAGINYGYTF
d_gene: NA
v_gene: TRBV6-5
j_gene: TRBJ1-2

CDR3nt: TGTGCCAGCAGTGAAGCAACCTACTCTGGAAACACCATATATTTT
CDR3aa: CASSEATYSGNTIYF
d_gene: NA
v_gene: TRBV6-1
j_gene: TRBJ1-3

CDR3nt: TGTGCCAGCAGTTCCCGAGGACAGAGTAGCAATCAGCCCCAGCATTTT
CDR3aa: CASSSRGQSSNQPQHF
d_gene: NA
v_gene: TRBV27
j_gene: TRBJ1-5

CDR3nt: TGTGCCAGCATCAAAGACAGCTCTGGAAACACCATATATTTT
CDR3aa: CASIKDSSGNTIYF
d_gene: NA
v_gene: TRBV7-9
j_gene: TRBJ1-3

CDR3nt: TGCGCCAGCAGCTTGGCTGCGGGGGCGTCAACCTACGAGCAGTACTTC
CDR3aa: CASSLAAGASTYEQYF
d_gene: NA
v_gene: TRBV5-1
j_gene: TRBJ2-7

CDR3nt: TGTGCCACCGCGACTAGTTCGACTGCGACCCAGTACTTC
CDR3aa: CATATSSTATQYF
d_gene: NA
v_gene: TRBV27
j_gene: TRBJ2-5

CDR3nt: TGTGCCATCAGTGAACCGGCAAGACTAGACTCCTACAATGAGCAGTTCTTC
CDR3aa: CAISEPARLDSYNEQFF
d_gene: NA
v_gene: TRBV10-3
j_gene: TRBJ2-1

CDR3nt: TGTGCCAGCAGCCACAGGAGCGGGAGAGCCCCCGACGAGCAGTACTTC
CDR3aa: CASSHRSGRAPDEQYF
d_gene: TRBD2
v_gene: TRBV3-1/TRBV3-2
j_gene: TRBJ2-7